The 13 T cell receptor beta chains in this list originate from one sample, sequenced in a study of response to subunit inactivated influenza vaccine (dated by TCRdb to about 2018). Libraries came from RT-PCR. Sequencing was carried out with an Illumina HiSeq 2500. TCRdb cleaned the public reads at Q25 with fastp, built clones with MiXCR and kept in-frame beta chains. Every distinct CDR3 protein forms one entry, paired with its most common genes and DNA. This sample comprises about 570,000 distinct CDR3 sequences, 11% of them detected only once. The leading ten clones occupy about 11% of the sample. The data also belong to a second study, concerning T cells expressing NK-cell markers. The second source states: TCR beta cDNA libraries were prepared using 5'RACE template switching, which introduced a universal primer site and unique molecular identifiers.

The material sequenced was PBMCs from blood, taken on the day of vaccination. These TCRs come from a man in his fifties or sixties who received an inactivated influenza vaccine. Donor details come from another sample of the same person, matched by shared clones.

The rearrangement joins TRBV12-3 or TRBV12-4 to TRBJ2-7, with a tentative D call TRBD2 (6 bases). V gave up 6 bases and J gave up 6 bases, with 18 bases separating them. This CDR3 has 14 residues. The CDR3 spells CASSLGGAIPEQYF. CDR3 DNA sequence: TGTGCCAGCAGCTTGGGCGGGGCCATACCCGAGCAGTACTTC.

The rearrangement joins TRBV12-3 or TRBV12-4 to TRBJ2-1; D perhaps matches TRBD1 (5 bases). Trimming took 6 bases from V and 4 from J, leaving 10 bases between them. The CDR3 extends over 13 amino acids. CDR3 sequence (DNA): TGTGCCAGCAGCACCCACAGGTACAATGAGCAGTTCTTC. Translated: CASSTHRYNEQFF.

The gene calls are TRBV9 and TRBJ2-7, with D perhaps being TRBD1 or TRBD2 (6 bases each). The CDR3 totals 16 residues. CDR1 is SGDLS, CDR2 YYNGEE, per germline. V lost 0 bases and J 3 bases, leaving 16 bases between the germline ends. The CDR3 is CASSVAGGTRLYEQYF. The CDR3 DNA follows: TGTGCCAGCAGCGTAGCTGGCGGGACACGCCTCTACGAGCAGTACTTC.

This clonotype was counted a few times. The chain has TRBV18 and TRBJ2-3, with D possibly matching TRBD2 (6 bases). Between the trimmed V and J ends, which lost 0 bases and 5 bases, there was a span of 9 bases. CDR1 KGHSH and CDR2 LQKENI come from the germline V gene. The CDR3 is 14 amino acids. The CDR3 nucleotides read TGTGCCAGCTCACCACCGGGGGGATTAGATACGCAGTATTTT. Protein sequence: CASSPPGGLDTQYF.

This clonotype was seen only a few times. The genes are TRBV4-2 and TRBJ2-6; 9 bases agree with TRBD1. CDR3 length: 15 residues. The V segment lost 1 base and the J segment 6 bases; nucleotides outside the gene matches: 1. Germline loops: CDR1 LGHNA, CDR2 YNFKEQ. For the CDR3, the DNA is TGTGCCAGCAGCCAAGGGACAGGGGAGGCCAACGTCCTGACTTTC. Its protein product is CASSQGTGEANVLTF.

In this sample, this clonotype turned up a few times. The chain recombines TRBV11-2 with TRBJ2-2; the D is unclear. Germline V gives CDR1 SGHAT, CDR2 FQNNGV. The CDR3 loop spans 15 amino acids. The germline V and J ends were trimmed by 0 bases and 1 base, with 6 bases remaining between them. DNA of the CDR3: TGTGCCAGCAGCTTAGAGTTGGTGAACACCGGGGAGCTGTTTTTT. Translation: CASSLELVNTGELFF.

This clonotype was found many times. This chain connects TRBV4-2 to TRBJ1-4; 9 bases are a match to TRBD1. The CDR3 sequence is 15 residues long. V shed 4 bases, J shed 8 bases, and the junction held 8 bases outside the gene matches. CDR1 and CDR2 from the germline V gene are LGHNA and YNFKEQ. The CDR3 loop reads CASSPATGGVEKLFF. The CDR3, as DNA: TGTGCCAGCAGCCCCGCGACAGGGGGTGTGGAAAAACTGTTTTTT.

There are a few counts of this clonotype. The V and J genes are TRBV11-1 and TRBJ2-3; 15 bases are a match to TRBD2. Per the germline V gene, CDR1 is SGHAT and CDR2 is FQDESV (reference sequence). Unmatched junction bases numbered 13, after V lost 5 bases and J lost 4 bases. The CDR3 consists of 19 residues. The CDR3 DNA follows: TGTGCCAGCAGCGACTGGACTAGCGGGAGGGAATTGAGATCAGATACGCAGTATTTT. It encodes CASSDWTSGRELRSDTQYF.

This clonotype came up a few times. The chain has TRBV27 and TRBJ2-1, with TRBD2 matching over 8 bases. From germline, CDR1 is MNHEY and CDR2 SMNVEV (reference sequence). The CDR3 loop spans 16 amino acids. J gave up 4 bases and V 0 bases, and 5 bases lay outside the gene matches. CDR3 sequence reads: CASSLSRGLEYNEQFF. CDR3 DNA: TGTGCCAGCAGTTTATCAAGGGGACTAGAATACAATGAGCAGTTCTTC.

This clonotype was seen only a few times. The chain links TRBV7-9 to TRBJ2-7, with D perhaps TRBD1 (6 bases). CDR1 SEHNR and CDR2 FQNEAQ come from the germline V gene (reference sequence). CDR3 length: 14 residues. Trimming removed 7 bases from V and 6 bases from J, with 19 bases in between. CDR3 residues: CASNLDSLDGEQYF. The CDR3, as DNA: TGTGCCAGCAACTTGGACAGCCTCGATGGCGAGCAGTACTTC.

V and J are TRBV12-3 or TRBV12-4 and TRBJ1-4; TRBD1 aligns across 7 bases. V trimming: 5 bases; J trimming: 10 bases; junction bases outside the gene matches: 10. The CDR3 is 14 amino acids. This CDR3 reads CASSPDREVGKLFF. The CDR3 region has the DNA TGTGCCAGCAGTCCTGACAGGGAGGTTGGAAAACTGTTTTTT.

The chain uses TRBV5-5 and TRBJ1-1, with TRBD1 matching over 8 bases. This CDR3 region has 18 residues. The ends lost 5 bases at V and 0 bases at J; junction bases unmatched: 15. The germline V gene has CDR1 SGHKS and CDR2 YYEKEE (reference sequence). The CDR3 region is CASSRRQGRVQVNTEAFF. In DNA form, the CDR3 reads TGTGCCAGCAGTCGCCGACAGGGGCGGGTTCAGGTGAACACTGAAGCTTTCTTT.

This clonotype occurred once. The gene calls are TRBV20-1 and TRBJ2-1, with D maybe TRBD2 (6 bases). The germline gives CDR1 DFQATT, CDR2 SNEGSKA (reference sequence). This CDR3 region has 16 residues. Trimming shortened V by 5 bases and J by 3 bases, and 20 bases separated the two germline ends. In nucleotides, the CDR3 is TGCAGTGCTGATCCGGGACTGGGGGAATTCTACAATGAGCAGTTCTTC. This codes for CSADPGLGEFYNEQFF.